The next 2 T cell receptor beta chains were all read from a single sample in a study of cytomegalovirus exposure and HLA in healthy donors. Method: immunoSEQ multiplex PCR; TCRdb's copy keeps in-frame clones and lacks some. The sample includes more than 80,000 clones, 95% to 96% seen only once; the top ten take about 1.3%. The source material was PBMCs. These TCRs come from a woman under 30 in good health and CMV-seronegative.

The gene calls are TRBV7-9 and TRBJ2-7, with D possibly being TRBD2 (6 bases). Germline assignment: CDR1 SEHNR and CDR2 FQNEAQ (reference sequence). CDR3 size: 15 residues. The V end lost 5 bases, the J end lost 3 bases, and 17 bases lay between the germline ends. CDR3 DNA: TGTGCCAGCAGCCAAGAGGCTAGCGATTACTACGAGCAGTACTTC. Its protein product is CASSQEASDYYEQYF.

This clone appeared once. The chain employs TRBV29-1 and TRBJ2-3, with D tentatively TRBD1 (5 bases). Trimming stripped 7 bases from V and 4 bases from J, with 12 bases between. The CDR3 contains 12 residues. The germline gives CDR1 SQVTM, CDR2 ANQGSEA. The CDR3 region is CSADSTADTQYF. The CDR3 coding sequence is TGCAGCGCCGACAGTACAGCAGATACGCAGTATTTT.